The 5 T cell receptor beta chains reported below all come from one sample, sequenced in a study of CD8 T cells in Susac syndrome. The RNA, roughly 0.45 to 1 ug, was put through reverse transcription using random hexamers. TCRdb reanalysed the immunoSEQ multiplex PCR reads using MiXCR and keeps one entry per CDR3 protein. The sample carries hundreds of thousands of distinct CDR3 sequences, 96% recorded once. Sequencing was performed on CD4+ T cells from PBMCs. The origin of the receptors is a human donor with Susac syndrome.

The V and J genes are TRBV30 and TRBJ1-2, with D unclear. This CDR3 has 13 residues. The ends were cut back, 4 bases at V and 4 bases at J, with 13 bases in the middle. Germline V gene data show CDR1 as GTSNPN and CDR2 as SVGIG (reference sequence). CDR3 sequence: CAWKWARTYGYTF. The DNA of the CDR3 is TGTGCCTGGAAGTGGGCCAGAACCTATGGCTACACCTTC.

The J gene is TRBJ2-3, the V gene TRBV6-4; no reliable D call. The V end was cut by 2 bases, the J end by 0 bases, with 12 bases between. The CDR3 is 16 amino acids. Germline-derived CDR1 and CDR2 are MRHNA and SNTAGT. CDR3 in amino acids: CASSDGNAPSTDTQYF. In DNA form, the CDR3 reads TGTGCCAGCAGTGACGGGAACGCGCCTAGCACAGATACGCAGTATTTT.

The rearrangement links TRBV4-2 to TRBJ1-4, with D uncertain. Germline lookup yields CDR1 LGHNA and CDR2 YNFKEQ. There are 14 residues in the CDR3. The V gene lost 4 bases and the J gene lost 5 bases, with 11 bases spanning the gap. CDR3 sequence reads: CASSRTHQNEKLFF. CDR3 DNA sequence: TGTGCCAGCAGCCGGACTCATCAAAATGAAAAACTGTTTTTT.

This chain uses TRBV5-4 with TRBJ2-3, with 10 bases lining up with TRBD2. Per germline, CDR1 SGHNT and CDR2 YYREEE (reference sequence). V lost 4 bases and J lost 5; bases outside the gene matches: 10. The CDR3 loop spans 16 amino acids. CDR3 nucleotide sequence: TGTGCCAGCAGCCGCTCAGCGGGAGGGCCTGAAGATACGCAGTATTTT. This sequence encodes CASSRSAGGPEDTQYF.

The chain couples TRBV7-9 to TRBJ2-1; possibly TRBD2 for D (5 bases). CDR1 SEHNR and CDR2 FQNEAQ come from the germline V gene (reference sequence). V gave up 0 bases and J gave up 2 bases, with 8 bases separating them. The CDR3 contains 15 residues. The CDR3: CASSLAGVAYNEQFF. The CDR3 DNA reads as TGTGCCAGCAGCTTAGCGGGAGTAGCCTACAATGAGCAGTTCTTC.